These 7 T cell receptor beta chains originate from one sample sequenced in a study of chemoradiotherapy in HPV16-positive cancers. Produced via immunoSEQ multiplex PCR; TCRdb's table is partial and in-frame only. In the table there are about 66,000 clones, roughly 86% of which are singletons. The starting material was blood, obtained from a patient who underwent chemoradiotherapy. These receptor sequences come from a human donor with HPV-associated anogenital cancer.

By sample share, this clone is medium-sized. The chain combines TRBV4-2 with TRBJ2-3; 8 nucleotides agree with TRBD2. J was trimmed by 4 bases and V by 0 bases; bases with no gene match: 6. Germline CDR1 and CDR2: LGHNA and YNFKEQ. This CDR3 region has 16 residues. The CDR3 is CASSQEGAGGPDTQYF. The DNA for the CDR3 is TGTGCCAGCAGCCAAGAGGGCGCGGGGGGCCCAGATACGCAGTATTTT.

The rearrangement joins TRBV5-6 to TRBJ2-5; 7 nucleotides match TRBD1. Germline assignment: CDR1 SGHDT and CDR2 YYEEEE. CDR3 length: 14 residues. J was trimmed by 4 bases and V by 0 bases; bases with no gene match: 3. This CDR3 reads CASSLAHRGETQYF. CDR3 nucleotides: TGTGCCAGCAGCTTGGCCCACAGGGGAGAGACCCAGTACTTC.

This clone was seen a single time. This chain connects TRBV6-5 to TRBJ2-7; 7 bases align to TRBD1. The CDR3 loop spans 12 amino acids. V shed 6 bases, J shed 3 bases, and the junction held 2 bases outside the gene matches. Looked up from germline, CDR1 is MNHEY and CDR2 is SVGAGI. CDR3 nucleotides: TGTGCCAGCAGACAGGGGAACTACGAGCAGTACTTC. Translated, it gives CASRQGNYEQYF.

This clone was observed once. CDR3 sequence: CSVEAEVNEKLFF. Here the CDR3 DNA reads TGCAGCGTTGAAGCGGAGGTTAATGAAAAACTGTTTTTT. The V call is TRBV29-1, the J call TRBJ1-4, with D hard to call. The germline V gene encodes CDR1 SQVTM and CDR2 ANQGSEA. V dropped 1 base and J dropped 4 bases, with 7 bases sitting between them. This CDR3 comprises 13 residues. Full variable domain (missing parts from reference TRBV29-1 and TRBJ1-4): SAVISQKPSRDICQRGTSLTIQCQVDSQVTMMFWYRQQPGQSLTLIATANQGSEATYESGFVIDKFPISRPNLTFSTLTVSNMSPEDSSIYLCSVEAEVNEKLFFGSGTQLSVL.

This chain connects TRBV10-3 to TRBJ2-2; maybe TRBD1 (6 bases). The germline V and J ends were trimmed by 4 bases and 0 bases, with 15 bases remaining between them. This CDR3 has 17 residues. Per germline, CDR1 ENHRY and CDR2 SYGVKD. Here the CDR3 DNA reads TGTGCCATCAGTGGAGGGGGACACCTAACGAACACCGGGGAGCTGTTTTTT. Translation gives CAISGGGHLTNTGELFF.

CDR3 nucleotides: TGCGCCAGCAGCTTGGAGGGACAGGGGGCGTATCGGGTCATTCAGTACTTC. Translation: CASSLEGQGAYRVIQYF. V and J are TRBV5-1 and TRBJ2-4; 12 bases agree with TRBD1. There are 17 residues in the CDR3. Germline V gives CDR1 SGHRS, CDR2 YFSETQ. V shed 0 bases and J 9 bases; nucleotides not matched to a gene: 10.

The chain uses TRBV10-3 and TRBJ1-4; D remains unclear. Germline CDR1 is ENHRY and CDR2 is SYGVKD. This CDR3 is 12 amino acids long. For the CDR3, the DNA is TGTGCTAGTGCCGGGCCAAATGAAAAACTGTTTTTT. Amino acid sequence: CASAGPNEKLFF.